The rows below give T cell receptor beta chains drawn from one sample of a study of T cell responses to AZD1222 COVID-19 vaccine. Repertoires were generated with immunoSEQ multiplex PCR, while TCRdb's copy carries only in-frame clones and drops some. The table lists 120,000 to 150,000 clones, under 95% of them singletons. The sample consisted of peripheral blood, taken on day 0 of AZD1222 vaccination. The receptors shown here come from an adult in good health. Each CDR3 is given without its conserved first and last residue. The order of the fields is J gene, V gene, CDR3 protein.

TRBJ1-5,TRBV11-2,ASSFRGGGNQPQH
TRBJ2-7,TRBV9,ASSLGLADTYEQY
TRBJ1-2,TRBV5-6,ASSLFGFSYGYT
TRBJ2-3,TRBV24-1,ATSENPGGEGLTDTQY
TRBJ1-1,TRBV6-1,ASSEPGQGNTEAF
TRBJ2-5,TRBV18,ASSPPGRIQETQY
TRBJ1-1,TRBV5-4,ASSEQNTEAF
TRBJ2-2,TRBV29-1,SVESWDSNTGELF
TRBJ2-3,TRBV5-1,ASTLTGRGADTQY
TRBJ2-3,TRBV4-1,ASSPPLRGSPGEDTQY
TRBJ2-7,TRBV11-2,ASSLSSGEYYEQY
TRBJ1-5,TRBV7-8,ASSLRRGGVGNQPQH
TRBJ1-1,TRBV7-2,ASSWGQGGTEAF
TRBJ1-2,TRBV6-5,ASVPGRGDYGYT
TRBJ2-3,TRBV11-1,ASSLRQGTDTQY
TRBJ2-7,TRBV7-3,ASSFGGPNEQY
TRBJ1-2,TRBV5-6,ASSYTLYRTGGRSGYT
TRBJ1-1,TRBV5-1,ASALRAGGAWNTEAF
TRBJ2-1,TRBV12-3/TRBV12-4,ASSSIDEQF
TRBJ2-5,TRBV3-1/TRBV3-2,ASSQGPRETQY
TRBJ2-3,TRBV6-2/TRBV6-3,ASSHLHRSGDISWASGTDTQY
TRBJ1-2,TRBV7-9,ASSTRPLGYGYT
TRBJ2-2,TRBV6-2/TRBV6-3,ASSYLGELF
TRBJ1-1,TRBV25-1,ASRDRGRGNTEAF
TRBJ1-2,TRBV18,ASSPSPGEHYGYT
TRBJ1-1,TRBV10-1,ASSESQWTEAF
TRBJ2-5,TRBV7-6,ASSPKPWETQY
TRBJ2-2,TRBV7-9,ASTPVAGAIGELF
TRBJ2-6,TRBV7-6,ASSLTGANVLT
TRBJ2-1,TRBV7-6,ASSRQAPGTSYNEQF
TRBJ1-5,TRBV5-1,ASSPGTGGNQPQH
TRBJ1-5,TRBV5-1,ASSPLGQPLTQH
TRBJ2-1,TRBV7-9,ASSFNRDRGSDEQF
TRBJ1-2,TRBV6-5,ASRTSGQLGYT
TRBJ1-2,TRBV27,ASSSTRDRGDGYT
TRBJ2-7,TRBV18,ASSPPLHEQY
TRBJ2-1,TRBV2,ASAVFNGGYNEQF
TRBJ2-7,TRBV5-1,ASSVGLAGTTYEQY
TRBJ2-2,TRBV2,ASSDVDRVYTGELF
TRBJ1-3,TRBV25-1,ASSEGTAGNTIY
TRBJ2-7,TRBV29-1,SVRGTGAYEQY
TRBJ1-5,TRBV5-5,ASSEDGTGWGPQH
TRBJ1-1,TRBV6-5,ASIRDSAGGTEAF
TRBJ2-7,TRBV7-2,ASSPGGTGKYEQY
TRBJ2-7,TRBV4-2,ASSQAGTYEQY
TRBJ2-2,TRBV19,ASSIDRVFTGELF
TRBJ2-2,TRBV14,ASSQEGTGELF
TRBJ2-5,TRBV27,ASSSRLAVQETQY
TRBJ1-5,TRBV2,ASSQGYQNQPQH
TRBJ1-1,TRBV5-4,ASSRQGQNTEAF
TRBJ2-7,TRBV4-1,ASSRTGTGTYEQY